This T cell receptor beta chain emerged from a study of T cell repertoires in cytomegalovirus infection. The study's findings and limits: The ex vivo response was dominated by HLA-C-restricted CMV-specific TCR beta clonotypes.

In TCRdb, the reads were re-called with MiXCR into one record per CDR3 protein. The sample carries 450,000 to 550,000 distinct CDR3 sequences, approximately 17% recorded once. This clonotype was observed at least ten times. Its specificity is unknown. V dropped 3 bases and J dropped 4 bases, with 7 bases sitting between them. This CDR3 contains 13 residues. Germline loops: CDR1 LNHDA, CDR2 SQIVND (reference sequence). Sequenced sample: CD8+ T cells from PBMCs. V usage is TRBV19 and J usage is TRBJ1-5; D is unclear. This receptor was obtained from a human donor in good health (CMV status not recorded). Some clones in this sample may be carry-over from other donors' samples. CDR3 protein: CASSISGNQPQHF. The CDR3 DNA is TGTGCCAGTAGTATTTCGGGGAATCAGCCCCAGCATTTT.